What follows are 3 T cell receptor beta chains derived from one specimen sequenced in a study of T-cell memory formation after mild COVID-19 (TCRdb year 2021). Libraries were constructed by 5' RACE. Sequencing took place on an Illumina NovaSeq 6000. Through fastp at Q25 and MiXCR, TCRdb rebuilt clones from the public reads, retaining in-frame beta chains. Each entry merges the rows of one CDR3 protein and shows their most common DNA and genes. Recorded for this sample are about 160,000 distinct CDR3 sequences; 30% to 35% of them occurred a single time. The biggest ten clones account for 12% of the sample. Source material: PBMCs or a T cell subset sorted from them (not recorded which). These receptors all come from an adult woman who had mild COVID-19 (a few samples of this study predate the infection). The sample titles of this study are shuffled in the database, so cell type and time point are left out; the donor was told from shared clones.

V usage is TRBV28 and J usage is TRBJ2-1; TRBD2 aligns across 12 bases. This CDR3 contains 18 residues. Germline-derived CDR1 and CDR2 are MDHEN and SYDVKM. V shed 9 bases and J 10 bases; nucleotides not matched to a gene: 22. The CDR3 region is CASRPNRLAGGHSMEQFF. The CDR3 coding sequence is TGTGCCAGTCGCCCGAATAGGCTAGCGGGAGGGCATAGCATGGAGCAGTTCTTC.

Only a few counts were recorded for this clonotype. The chain uses TRBV11-2 and TRBJ2-3, with D maybe TRBD2 (5 bases). The germline V and J ends were trimmed by 5 bases and 2 bases, with 11 bases remaining between them. CDR3 length equals 14 residues. Germline V gene sequence: CDR1 SGHAT, CDR2 FQNNGV. CDR3 in DNA: TGTGCCAGCAGCCCGGGATGGAACACAGATACGCAGTATTTT. Encoded protein: CASSPGWNTDTQYF.

The chain employs TRBV19 and TRBJ1-3, with D tentatively TRBD1 (6 bases). Trimming pared 9 bases from V and 0 bases from J, leaving 21 bases between. CDR1 and CDR2 from the germline V gene are LNHDA and SQIVND (reference sequence). The CDR3 has 17 amino acids. The CDR3 loop is CASRHVTGTSSGNTIYF. CDR3 nucleotide sequence: TGTGCCAGCCGCCATGTGACAGGCACGAGCTCTGGAAACACCATATATTTT. The whole variable domain, filled in from reference TRBV19 and TRBJ1-3, reads DGGITQSPKYLFRKEGQNVTLSCEQNLNHDAMYWYRQDPGQGLRLIYYSQIVNDFQKGDIAEGYSVSREKKESFPLTVTSAQKNPTAFYLCASRHVTGTSSGNTIYFGEGSWLTVV.